This entry lists 25 T cell receptor beta chains sequenced from one sample in a study of cytomegalovirus exposure and HLA in healthy donors. Amplification used 60 Vbeta primers and 13 Jbeta primers. Only in-frame clones appear in the TCRdb table, and some are missing; sequencing was by immunoSEQ multiplex PCR. The sample carries 140,000 or so clones, 75% to 90% recorded once. The specimen sequenced was PBMCs. The receptors were sampled from a female donor in good health and CMV-seronegative.

A few counts support this clone. Here the CDR3 reads CASSNLGLAGGGEQYF. For the CDR3, the DNA is TGTGCCAGCAGCAACCTGGGACTAGCGGGAGGAGGAGAGCAGTACTTC. The chain is built from TRBV5-4 and TRBJ2-7; TRBD2 agrees at 15 bases. Trimming took 4 bases from V and 7 from J; bases not matched to a gene: 9. CDR3 length: 16 residues. Germline V gene sequence: CDR1 SGHNT, CDR2 YYREEE (reference sequence).

The J gene is TRBJ1-5, the V gene TRBV2; D is uncertain. The germline gives CDR1 SNHLY, CDR2 FYNNEI. CDR3 length equals 13 residues. Trimming stripped 6 bases from V and 3 bases from J, with 9 bases between. CDR3 sequence (DNA): TGTGCCAGCAGGAGGATTCTCAATCAGCCCCAGCATTTT. Protein: CASRRILNQPQHF.

The J gene is TRBJ1-4, the V gene TRBV28; a possible D gene is TRBD1 (5 bases). Trimming shortened V by 10 bases and J by 5 bases, and 14 bases separated the two germline ends. Germline-derived CDR1 and CDR2 are MDHEN and SYDVKM. The CDR3 has 13 amino acids. The CDR3 here is CATRGGLNEKLFF. The CDR3 nucleotides are TGTGCCACCCGGGGGGGGTTGAATGAAAAACTGTTTTTT.

The V and J genes are TRBV19 and TRBJ2-5, with TRBD2 identical over 9 bases. This CDR3 spans 16 amino acids. The germline V gene has CDR1 LNHDA and CDR2 SQIVND (reference sequence). V gave up 3 bases and J gave up 5 bases; unmatched junction bases: 10. The CDR3 DNA sequence: TGTGCCAGTAGTATTGCGGGAGGGGGCCCCGGGGAGACCCAGTACTTC. Its translation is CASSIAGGGPGETQYF.

The V call is TRBV4-2, the J call TRBJ2-5; TRBD2 agrees at 7 bases. CDR3 size: 16 residues. The germline V gene encodes CDR1 LGHNA and CDR2 YNFKEQ. The junction had 6 bases not matched to a gene; V was cut back by 0 bases and J by 2 bases. The CDR3 sequence: CASSQDQAGVQETQYF. For the CDR3, the DNA is TGTGCCAGCAGCCAAGATCAGGCGGGAGTTCAAGAGACCCAGTACTTC.

V usage is TRBV11-2 and J usage is TRBJ2-1; D unresolved. The CDR3 length is 14 residues. The germline V gene encodes CDR1 SGHAT and CDR2 FQNNGV. The V and J ends lost 1 base and 8 bases respectively, with 12 bases between them. The CDR3 DNA sequence: TGTGCCAGCAGCTTAGGATCGGGTGTCGATGAGCAGTTCTTC. It codes for CASSLGSGVDEQFF.

The chain is built from TRBV6-5 and TRBJ1-1; unclear D gene. Trimming stripped 0 bases from V and 6 bases from J, with 14 bases between. CDR3 length: 15 amino acids. The V gene's germline CDR1 is MNHEY and CDR2 SVGAGI. DNA of the CDR3: TGTGCCAGCAGTTACTCGAGTCTGCTCAACGCTGAAGCTTTCTTT. Amino acids: CASSYSSLLNAEAFF.

J is TRBJ2-7 and V is TRBV29-1; TRBD2 is a possible D gene (5 bases). The V end was cut by 1 base, the J end by 0 bases, with 10 bases between. Germline V gene lookup returns CDR1 SQVTM and CDR2 ANQGSEA. The CDR3 totals 14 residues. The CDR3 loop reads CSVEVRGNSYEQYF. The CDR3 DNA reads TGCAGCGTTGAAGTTCGGGGAAACTCCTACGAGCAGTACTTC.

This rearrangement joins TRBV5-1 to TRBJ1-3; D not certain. The V gene's germline CDR1 is SGHRS and CDR2 YFSETQ. V gave up 4 bases and J gave up 2 bases, with 7 bases separating them. The CDR3 is made up of 13 amino acids. The CDR3 here is CASSPYTGNTIYF. CDR3 nucleotide sequence: TGCGCCAGCAGCCCTTATACTGGAAACACCATATATTTT.

V usage is TRBV27 and J usage is TRBJ2-3, with 7 bases matching TRBD2. The CDR3 loop spans 15 amino acids. CDR1 is MNHEY and CDR2 is SMNVEV in the germline V gene (reference sequence). Trimming removed 8 bases from V and 3 bases from J; junction bases left unmatched: 11. The CDR3, as DNA: TGTGCCAGCCGCAAAGCGGGAAGGGGAACAGATACGCAGTATTTT. It translates to CASRKAGRGTDTQYF.

The CDR3 region is CASSPNTGTEAFF. CDR3 DNA: TGTGCCAGCAGCCCAAACACGGGGACTGAAGCTTTCTTT. The chain links TRBV7-9 to TRBJ1-1, with D uncertain. Germline CDR1 reads SEHNR; CDR2 reads FQNEAQ (reference sequence). The V and J ends lost 5 bases and 5 bases respectively, with 12 bases between them. The CDR3 consists of 13 residues.

The chain uses TRBV7-9 and TRBJ2-7, with 11 nucleotides matching TRBD2. The CDR3 runs 15 residues. CDR1 and CDR2 from the germline V gene are SEHNR and FQNEAQ (reference sequence). V lost 5 bases and J lost 5; bases outside the gene matches: 8. CDR3 region: CASSGLAGGPDEQYF. The CDR3 DNA reads as TGTGCCAGCAGCGGCTTAGCGGGAGGGCCGGACGAGCAGTACTTC.

This chain connects TRBV5-1 to TRBJ2-3; 7 nucleotides match TRBD1. Germline values: CDR1 SGHRS, CDR2 YFSETQ. V was clipped by 4 bases and J by 6 bases; unmatched bases: 8. The CDR3 runs to 14 residues. The CDR3 protein is CASSLGQPGDTQYF. In DNA form, the CDR3 reads TGCGCCAGCAGCCTGGGACAGCCAGGGGATACGCAGTATTTT.

The chain links TRBV2 to TRBJ2-3, with D uncertain. This CDR3 has 13 residues. CDR1 and CDR2 from the germline V gene are SNHLY and FYNNEI. V was trimmed by 6 bases and J by 0 bases, leaving 7 bases between them. The CDR3 reads CASSVYSTDTQYF. The CDR3 DNA sequence: TGTGCCAGCAGCGTCTACAGCACAGATACGCAGTATTTT.

The gene calls are TRBV14 and TRBJ2-1, with unresolved D. Germline V gives CDR1 SGHDN, CDR2 FVKESK. The CDR3 spans 14 residues. V was cut by 1 base and J by 1 base, with 5 bases left in between. The CDR3 bases are TGTGCCAGCAGCCAAGTTCTATCCTACAATGAGCAGTTCTTC. This sequence encodes CASSQVLSYNEQFF. The whole variable domain, remainder taken from reference TRBV14 and TRBJ2-1, is EAGVTQFPSHSVIEKGQTVTLRCDPISGHDNLYWYRRVMGKEIKFLLHFVKESKQDESGMPNNRFLAERTGGTYSTLKVQPAELEDSGVYFCASSQVLSYNEQFFGPGTRLTVL.

The V call is TRBV7-9, the J call TRBJ2-7; perhaps TRBD1 as D (6 bases). V dropped 0 bases and J dropped 5 bases, with 14 bases sitting between them. Germline lookup yields CDR1 SEHNR and CDR2 FQNEAQ (reference sequence). There are 15 residues in the CDR3. This CDR3 is CASSLAQGKGNEQYF. In DNA form, the CDR3 reads TGTGCCAGCAGCTTAGCCCAGGGGAAAGGGAACGAGCAGTACTTC.

The chain is built from TRBV2 and TRBJ2-7; D may be TRBD2 (6 bases). The germline gives CDR1 SNHLY, CDR2 FYNNEI. The ends were cut back, 6 bases at V and 5 bases at J, with 14 bases in the middle. The CDR3 totals 13 residues. The CDR3 region has the DNA TGTGCCAGCAGCCAACGGTGGGGGGACGAGCAGTACTTC. Residues: CASSQRWGDEQYF.

The rearrangement joins TRBV7-3 to TRBJ2-1; tentatively, D is TRBD2 (5 bases). V was shortened by 4 bases and J by 1 base, with 11 bases between the two germline ends. The CDR3 has 15 amino acids. Germline lookup yields CDR1 SGHTA and CDR2 FQGTGA. CDR3 nucleotides: TGTGCCAGCAGCTCTTTGGACTCATCCTACAATGAGCAGTTCTTC. This sequence encodes CASSSLDSSYNEQFF.

The chain carries TRBV27 and TRBJ1-1; possibly TRBD1 for D (5 bases). The germline gives CDR1 MNHEY, CDR2 SMNVEV (reference sequence). This CDR3 has 16 amino acids. Trimming stripped 5 bases from V and 5 bases from J, with 21 bases between. The CDR3 here is CASSETFAGRGTEAFF. As DNA, the CDR3 is TGTGCCAGCAGTGAGACCTTCGCGGGGCGGGGTACTGAAGCTTTCTTT.

This clone was recorded many times. The chain couples TRBV4-2 to TRBJ2-3; 9 positions match TRBD2. CDR1 is LGHNA, CDR2 YNFKEQ, per germline. Trimming took 0 bases from V and 6 from J; bases not matched to a gene: 7. The CDR3 length is 16 residues. Written as DNA, the CDR3 is TGTGCCAGCAGCCAAGATGGGACTAGCACCAAGGATACGCAGTATTTT. Protein product: CASSQDGTSTKDTQYF.

This clone showed up just once. The chain carries TRBV28 and TRBJ2-7, with 11 positions matching TRBD2. The CDR3 runs to 15 residues. V was pared by 4 bases and J by 2 bases, with 4 bases of the junction left unmatched. CDR1 MDHEN and CDR2 SYDVKM come from the germline V gene. CDR3 in DNA: TGTGCCAGCAGTTCGACTAGCGGGGCTACCTACGAGCAGTACTTC. Protein sequence: CASSSTSGATYEQYF.

This clone was seen more than once but under ten times. The rearrangement uses TRBV6-1 and TRBJ2-7; D is possibly TRBD2 (5 bases). Between the trimmed V and J ends, which lost 2 bases and 2 bases, there was a span of 19 bases. Germline CDR1 reads MNHNS; CDR2 reads SASEGT. The CDR3 contains 17 residues. The CDR3: CASSEPRRGSAAYEQYF. The DNA of the CDR3 is TGTGCCAGCAGTGAACCCCGCCGTGGTAGCGCGGCCTACGAGCAGTACTTC.

Here the CDR3 DNA reads TGTGCCAGTAGAAAAGGAGACGGGGGGAATCAGCCCCAGCATTTT. It is translated as CASRKGDGGNQPQHF. The chain links TRBV19 to TRBJ1-5; weak D call: TRBD1 (5 bases). From germline, CDR1 is LNHDA and CDR2 SQIVND (reference sequence). The CDR3 is made up of 15 amino acids. V was shortened by 6 bases and J by 4 bases, with 16 bases between the two germline ends.

This clone has a single count. This rearrangement joins TRBV5-5 to TRBJ1-1; possible D gene TRBD1, 6 bases. Trimming took 0 bases from V and 4 from J, leaving 10 bases between them. The CDR3 is made up of 14 amino acids. Germline loops: CDR1 SGHKS, CDR2 YYEKEE (reference sequence). The CDR3 loop reads CASSLDTGPTEAFF. In nucleotides, the CDR3 is TGTGCCAGCAGCTTGGATACAGGGCCCACTGAAGCTTTCTTT.

V and J are TRBV29-1 and TRBJ1-1; D not resolved. This CDR3 has 12 amino acids. Looked up from germline, CDR1 is SQVTM and CDR2 is ANQGSEA. Deletions cut 7 bases from V and 2 bases from J, with 11 bases between. CDR3: CSGSAFNTEAFF. CDR3 nucleotides: TGCAGCGGCAGCGCATTTAACACTGAAGCTTTCTTT.